A single sample is the source of the 16 T cell receptor beta chains below, sequenced in a study of blood T cell repertoires in COVID-19. Only in-frame clones appear in the TCRdb table, and some are missing; sequencing was by immunoSEQ multiplex PCR. Here the sample spans 200,000 to 250,000 clones, approximately 81% being singletons. The sample consisted of PBMCs or T cells enriched from blood (not recorded which). These receptors were collected from a woman in her forties or fifties with acute COVID-19.

V is TRBV12-2 and J is TRBJ2-7; the table assigns TRBD2, which was not confirmed against the DNA. TRBV12-2 is given as a pseudogene. The CDR3 contains 11 residues. The CDR3 loop is CASPILGEQYF. The DNA of the CDR3 is TGTGCAAGTCCCATACTAGGCGAGCAGTACTTC.

This clone was seen more than once but under ten times. The J gene is TRBJ2-7, the V gene TRBV19, with D possibly being TRBD1 (5 bases). The CDR3 covers 14 residues. Trimming removed 6 bases from V and 0 bases from J, with 12 bases in between. Germline values: CDR1 LNHDA, CDR2 SQIVND (reference sequence). The CDR3 region has the DNA TGTGCCAGTAGGTTACAGGAAACCTCCTACGAGCAGTACTTC. Its translation: CASRLQETSYEQYF. Together with reference TRBV19 and TRBJ2-7, the CDR3 gives the full variable domain: DGGITQSPKYLFRKEGQNVTLSCEQNLNHDAMYWYRQDPGQGLRLIYYSQIVNDFQKGDIAEGYSVSREKKESFPLTVTSAQKNPTAFYLCASRLQETSYEQYFGPGTRLTVT.

The chain joins TRBV7-2 to TRBJ1-6, with no clear D. Germline V gene data show CDR1 as SGHTA and CDR2 as FQGNSA. The CDR3 contains 15 residues. Trimming removed 2 bases from V and 6 bases from J, with 11 bases in between. The CDR3 sequence is CASSLIWHGNSPLHF. As DNA, the CDR3 is TGTGCCAGCAGCTTAATTTGGCATGGTAATTCACCCCTCCACTTT.

This chain uses TRBV5-1 with TRBJ2-3; 12 bases map to TRBD2. V shed 4 bases, J shed 7 bases, and the junction held 16 bases outside the gene matches. Germline CDR1 reads SGHRS; CDR2 reads YFSETQ. The CDR3 consists of 18 residues. The CDR3 DNA reads as TGCGCCAGCAGCGGAACTAGCGGGGGGTCTTCGGGCCGAAATACGCAGTATTTT. Residues: CASSGTSGGSSGRNTQYF.

The chain recombines TRBV9 with TRBJ1-2; the D is unclear. Trimming shortened V by 0 bases and J by 8 bases, and 14 bases separated the two germline ends. The CDR3 length is 14 residues. Germline CDR1 reads SGDLS; CDR2 reads YYNGEE. The CDR3: CASSVEGGRGGYTF. CDR3 DNA: TGTGCCAGCAGCGTAGAGGGAGGGAGAGGGGGCTACACCTTC.

The V and J genes are TRBV4-3 and TRBJ1-2, with 8 bases aligning to TRBD1. Looked up from germline, CDR1 is LGHNA and CDR2 is YSLEER. With V trimmed by 0 bases and J by 5 bases, 5 bases remained unmatched. This CDR3 contains 15 residues. CDR3 in DNA: TGCGCCAGCAGCCAAGACAGGGGGCAGGATTATGGCTACACCTTC. This codes for CASSQDRGQDYGYTF.

The chain carries TRBV29-1 and TRBJ2-2, with D maybe TRBD1 (5 bases). V gave up 7 bases and J gave up 6 bases, with 15 bases separating them. The length of the CDR3 is 13 residues. Germline V gene sequence: CDR1 SQVTM, CDR2 ANQGSEA. CDR3 amino acids: CSARQNTAGELFF. DNA of the CDR3: TGCAGCGCCCGACAGAATACGGCCGGGGAGCTGTTTTTT.

The V gene is TRBV18, the J gene TRBJ1-4, with TRBD1 identical over 8 bases. Per germline, CDR1 KGHSH and CDR2 LQKENI. The CDR3 sequence is 15 residues long. J was trimmed by 7 bases and V by 2 bases; bases with no gene match: 6. The DNA of the CDR3 is TGTGCCAGCTCACCAAGGACAGGGTTGTTTGAAAAACTGTTTTTT. Protein sequence: CASSPRTGLFEKLFF.

The CDR3 coding sequence is TGTGCCAGCAGTTACGGACTAGCGGACCCTACGACGCAGTACTTC. Translation: CASSYGLADPTTQYF. The chain carries TRBV6-2 or TRBV6-3 and TRBJ2-7; 10 bases agree with TRBD2. The V gene end was trimmed by 2 bases and the J gene end by 9 bases; junction bases not matched to a gene: 10. The CDR3 spans 15 residues. CDR1 is MNHEY and CDR2 is SVGEGT in the germline V gene.

The gene calls are TRBV28 and TRBJ1-1; TRBD1 aligns across 9 bases. From germline, CDR1 is MDHEN and CDR2 SYDVKM. With V trimmed by 4 bases and J by 8 bases, 11 bases remained unmatched. The CDR3 has 15 amino acids. This CDR3 reads CASSSTGTGSGEAFF. CDR3 bases: TGTGCCAGCAGTTCTACCGGGACAGGGAGTGGAGAAGCTTTCTTT.

This chain links TRBV24-1 with TRBJ2-3; 8 bases match TRBD2. The V segment lost 7 bases and the J segment 7 bases; nucleotides outside the gene matches: 12. CDR1 and CDR2 (germline): KGHDR, SFDVKD. This CDR3 is 15 amino acids long. The DNA of the CDR3 is TGTGCCACCAGCGACGCGGGGGGCGACTGGAATACGCAGTATTTT. It specifies CATSDAGGDWNTQYF.

V and J are TRBV28 and TRBJ2-7; 7 positions match TRBD2. The V segment lost 7 bases and the J segment 3 bases; nucleotides outside the gene matches: 9. This CDR3 is built from 14 residues. Germline lookup yields CDR1 MDHEN and CDR2 SYDVKM. The CDR3 reads CASIDGTTDYEQYF. The CDR3 coding sequence is TGTGCCAGCATAGACGGGACTACTGACTACGAGCAGTACTTC.

V is TRBV2 and J is TRBJ2-1; tentative D call: TRBD1 (7 bases). The CDR3 extends over 12 amino acids. V lost 6 bases and J lost 10, with 13 bases in between. Germline CDR1 reads SNHLY; CDR2 reads FYNNEI. Here the CDR3 reads CASREGAWEQFF. The CDR3, as DNA: TGTGCCAGCAGGGAGGGGGCTTGGGAGCAGTTCTTC.

The chain is built from TRBV7-2 and TRBJ2-1; 10 bases fit TRBD2. The CDR3 is 15 residues long. After removal of 0 bases from V and 8 bases from J, the junction contained 4 bases not matched to a gene. Germline V gene lookup returns CDR1 SGHTA and CDR2 FQGNSA. The CDR3 loop reads CASSLASGGFDEQFF. DNA for the CDR3: TGTGCCAGCAGCTTAGCTAGCGGGGGGTTCGATGAGCAGTTCTTC.

The chain has TRBV6-6 and TRBJ2-1, with D perhaps matching TRBD2 (5 bases). Germline-derived CDR1 and CDR2 are MNHNY and SVGAGI (reference sequence). This CDR3 contains 14 residues. Trimming took off 2 bases at V and 6 bases at J, with 11 bases between the two ends. The DNA of the CDR3 is TGTGCCAGCAGTTACCAGACTACGGGCAATGAGCAGTTCTTC. Its protein product is CASSYQTTGNEQFF.

The rearrangement links TRBV28 to TRBJ2-2; 8 bases are shared with TRBD2. The CDR3 totals 16 residues. CDR1 is MDHEN and CDR2 is SYDVKM in the germline V gene. V shed 7 bases, J shed 5 bases, and the junction held 12 bases outside the gene matches. In DNA form, the CDR3 reads TGTGCCAGCACCGAAAGAGCGGGAGTGGGTACCGGGGAGCTGTTTTTT. Its protein product is CASTERAGVGTGELFF.